These 28 T cell receptor beta chains were all obtained from the same sample, sequenced in a study of cytomegalovirus exposure and HLA in healthy donors. Vbeta (60) and Jbeta (13) primers were used in the PCR. Method: immunoSEQ multiplex PCR; TCRdb's copy keeps in-frame clones and lacks some. The sample totals 45,000 to 70,000 clones. The sample consisted of PBMCs. The source of these receptors is a woman in her 50s in good health and CMV-seropositive.

The V and J genes are TRBV6-5 and TRBJ1-4; TRBD1 agrees at 9 bases. Looked up from germline, CDR1 is MNHEY and CDR2 is SVGAGI. The CDR3 length is 15 residues. Losses at the gene ends were 6 bases for V and 7 bases for J; bases not matched to a gene: 9. The CDR3 bases are TGTGCCAGCAGCGACCCCGGGACAGGGTTTGAAAAACTGTTTTTT. Translation gives CASSDPGTGFEKLFF.

V and J are TRBV18 and TRBJ2-2; TRBD2 matches at 13 bases. Germline V gene lookup returns CDR1 KGHSH and CDR2 LQKENI. The CDR3 is 16 residues long. J lost 2 bases, V lost 4 bases, and 1 base had no gene match. CDR3 coding DNA: TGTGCCAGCTCACAGGGACTAGCGGGAAACACCGGGGAGCTGTTTTTT. It encodes CASSQGLAGNTGELFF. The entire variable domain, with the rest obtained from reference TRBV18 and TRBJ2-2, is as follows: NAGVMQNPRHLVRRRGQEARLRCSPMKGHSHVYWYRQLPEEGLKFMVYLQKENIIDESGMPKERFSAEFPKEGPSILRIQQVVRGDSAAYFCASSQGLAGNTGELFFGEGSRLTVL.

The chain combines TRBV5-6 with TRBJ2-7; D is undetermined. Germline CDR1 reads SGHDT; CDR2 reads YYEEEE. The CDR3 contains 14 residues. Trimming removed 4 bases from V and 2 bases from J, with 13 bases in between. The CDR3 coding sequence is TGTGCCAGCAGCCCTACGTATGAGACCTACGAGCAGTACTTC. This gives the protein CASSPTYETYEQYF.

This sequence joins TRBV28 and TRBJ1-2, with D possibly TRBD1 on 6 matching bases. This CDR3 contains 15 residues. CDR1 and CDR2 from the germline V gene are MDHEN and SYDVKM. The ends were cut back, 4 bases at V and 3 bases at J, with 15 bases in the middle. The CDR3, as DNA: TGTGCCAGCAGTTCCCCGCGGGGGCTCGACTATGGCTACACCTTC. Encoded protein: CASSSPRGLDYGYTF.

This chain's CDR3 is CASSRDSEYGYTF. As DNA, the CDR3 is TGTGCCAGCAGCCGGGACAGTGAATATGGCTACACCTTC. The chain uses TRBV7-2 and TRBJ1-2, with 7 nucleotides matching TRBD1. V dropped 5 bases and J dropped 5; count of bases not matched to a gene: 5. The CDR3 runs 13 residues. The germline gives CDR1 SGHTA, CDR2 FQGNSA. Supplemented by reference TRBV7-2 and TRBJ1-2, the full variable domain reads GAGVSQSPSNKVTEKGKDVELRCDPISGHTALYWYRQSLGQGLEFLIYFQGNSAPDKSGLPSDRFSAERTGGSVSTLTIQRTQQEDSAVYLCASSRDSEYGYTFGSGTRLTVV.

The chain is built from TRBV11-2 and TRBJ2-7; possibly TRBD1 for D (6 bases). Trimming left V 4 bases short and J 4 bases short, with 8 bases between. Per the germline V gene, CDR1 is SGHAT and CDR2 is FQNNGV. CDR3 length: 12 amino acids. The CDR3 loop reads CASSSRGYEQYF. Written as DNA, the CDR3 is TGTGCCAGCAGCTCCAGGGGATACGAGCAGTACTTC.

V and J are TRBV30 and TRBJ1-4, with TRBD1 matching over 9 bases. V lost 4 bases to trimming and J lost 7 bases; unmatched junction nucleotides: 7. This CDR3 region has 14 residues. Germline CDR1 reads GTSNPN; CDR2 reads SVGIG (reference sequence). The CDR3 DNA follows: TGTGCCTGGAACCAGGACAGGGGTGGTGAAAAACTGTTTTTT. It codes for CAWNQDRGGEKLFF. The full variable domain, its missing parts supplied by reference TRBV30 and TRBJ1-4, is SQTIHQWPATLVQPVGSPLSLECTVEGTSNPNLYWYRQAAGRGLQLLFYSVGIGQISSEVPQNLSASRPQDRQFILSSKKLLLSDSGFYLCAWNQDRGGEKLFFGSGTQLSVL.

The V and J genes are TRBV28 and TRBJ1-5; D perhaps matches TRBD1 (5 bases). V was clipped by 6 bases and J by 9 bases, with 21 bases between them. Germline CDR1 reads MDHEN; CDR2 reads SYDVKM. This CDR3 has 15 residues. As DNA, the CDR3 is TGTGCCAGCAGGGAAGGATCAGGGCCGGCGTGGCCCCAGCATTTT. Its translation is CASREGSGPAWPQHF.

Worth noting for this clone: Distinct nucleotide sequences in the sample also encode this CDR3. The genes are TRBV7-2 and TRBJ1-3; 8 nucleotides match TRBD1. V shed 5 bases and J 4 bases; nucleotides not matched to a gene: 7. In germline, CDR1 is SGHTA, CDR2 FQGNSA. The CDR3 extends over 15 amino acids. This CDR3 reads CASSMSDRAGNTIYF. CDR3 DNA: TGTGCCAGCAGCATGTCGGACAGGGCCGGAAACACCATATATTTT. Looking up the rest from reference TRBV7-2 and TRBJ1-3 gives the full variable domain: GAGVSQSPSNKVTEKGKDVELRCDPISGHTALYWYRQSLGQGLEFLIYFQGNSAPDKSGLPSDRFSAERTGGSVSTLTIQRTQQEDSAVYLCASSMSDRAGNTIYFGEGSWLTVV.

The chain is built from TRBV28 and TRBJ2-1, with 9 positions matching TRBD2. The length of the CDR3 is 15 residues. From germline, CDR1 is MDHEN and CDR2 SYDVKM. V shed 7 bases and J 6 bases; nucleotides not matched to a gene: 10. This CDR3 is CASTGRVGLANEQFF. DNA of the CDR3: TGTGCCAGCACCGGTAGGGTGGGACTAGCCAATGAGCAGTTCTTC.

The chain uses TRBV20-1 and TRBJ1-2; D is uncertain. V was cut by 6 bases and J by 4 bases, with 6 bases left in between. The CDR3 contains 10 residues. CDR1 DFQATT and CDR2 SNEGSKA come from the germline V gene (reference sequence). The CDR3 spells CSAPSYGYTF. For the CDR3, the DNA is TGCAGTGCCCCCTCCTATGGCTACACCTTC.

This rearrangement joins TRBV18 to TRBJ1-5; TRBD1 agrees at 7 bases. The V gene's germline CDR1 is KGHSH and CDR2 LQKENI. Trimming took 2 bases from V and 6 from J; bases not matched to a gene: 7. CDR3 size: 15 residues. The CDR3 spells CASSPAQGRTQPQHF. Written as DNA, the CDR3 is TGTGCCAGCTCACCAGCACAGGGGAGGACTCAGCCCCAGCATTTT.

The chain has TRBV9 and TRBJ1-3; the D is unclear. Germline CDR1 and CDR2: SGDLS and YYNGEE. The CDR3 loop spans 16 amino acids. V lost 3 bases to trimming and J lost 0 bases, with 13 bases between them. CDR3 in amino acids: CASSDPIRSSGNTIYF. CDR3 nucleotide sequence: TGTGCCAGCAGCGACCCCATCCGGAGCTCTGGAAACACCATATATTTT.

The chain is built from TRBV6-5 and TRBJ2-7; TRBD1 is a possible D gene (6 bases). Trimming took off 9 bases at V and 0 bases at J, with 18 bases between the two ends. The germline CDR1 and CDR2 sequences are MNHEY and SVGAGI. The CDR3 spans 15 residues. CDR3 amino acids: CASSPLQGNSYEQYF. The CDR3 DNA sequence: TGTGCCAGTAGTCCCCTACAGGGCAACTCCTACGAGCAGTACTTC.

The rearrangement links TRBV15 to TRBJ2-1; D might be TRBD1 (5 bases). Trimming cost V 0 bases and J 10 bases, with 7 bases left between them. The CDR3 consists of 12 residues. Germline-derived CDR1 and CDR2 are LNHNV and YYDKDF (reference sequence). CDR3 sequence reads: CATSRDKGEQFF. CDR3 bases: TGTGCCACCAGCAGAGATAAGGGGGAGCAGTTCTTC. Variable domain in full (rest from reference TRBV15 and TRBJ2-1): DAMVIQNPRYQVTQFGKPVTLSCSQTLNHNVMYWYQQKSSQAPKLLFHYYDKDFNNEADTPDNFQSRRPNTSFCFLDIRSPGLGDTAMYLCATSRDKGEQFFGPGTRLTVL.

The gene calls are TRBV7-2 and TRBJ2-1, with D perhaps TRBD2 (7 bases). V was cut by 5 bases and J by 7 bases, with 21 bases left in between. The CDR3 is 16 residues long. CDR1 is SGHTA and CDR2 is FQGNSA in the germline V gene. The CDR3 here is CASSPSRGGARNEQFF. For the CDR3, the DNA is TGTGCCAGCAGCCCAAGTCGTGGGGGGGCGAGGAATGAGCAGTTCTTC.

The chain links TRBV6-5 to TRBJ1-3; the match to TRBD1 covers 8 bases. Germline trimming cut 6 bases from V and 2 bases from J; bases unmatched to any gene: 3. The CDR3 has 14 residues. The V gene's germline CDR1 is MNHEY and CDR2 SVGAGI. Here the CDR3 DNA reads TGTGCCAGCAGCCAGGACAGGGCTGGAAACACCATATATTTT. It specifies CASSQDRAGNTIYF.

DNA for the CDR3: TGTGCCAGCAGTTATAGCGGGAGTTTAGATACGCAGTATTTT. This sequence encodes CASSYSGSLDTQYF. The J gene is TRBJ2-3, the V gene TRBV25-1; the match to TRBD2 covers 9 bases. Germline assignment: CDR1 MGHDK and CDR2 SYGVNS. The CDR3 covers 14 residues. V lost 5 bases to trimming and J lost 5 bases; unmatched junction nucleotides: 5.

J is TRBJ1-2 and V is TRBV18; 9 bases are shared with TRBD1. V lost 4 bases, J lost 1 base, and 7 bases stayed unmatched. This CDR3 spans 16 amino acids. Germline CDR1 reads KGHSH; CDR2 reads LQKENI. The CDR3 sequence: CASSQGTGLDNYGYTF. The CDR3 bases are TGTGCCAGCTCACAAGGGACAGGGCTCGATAACTATGGCTACACCTTC.

The chain is built from TRBV19 and TRBJ1-1; no reliable D call. Germline CDR1 and CDR2: LNHDA and SQIVND (reference sequence). Trimming cost V 5 bases and J 0 bases, with 10 bases left between them. This CDR3 is built from 14 residues. The CDR3 sequence is CASSRSSVNTEAFF. CDR3 coding DNA: TGTGCCAGTAGTCGCTCGAGCGTGAACACTGAAGCTTTCTTT. The full variable domain, in which reference TRBV19 and TRBJ1-1 provide the parts outside the CDR3, is DGGITQSPKYLFRKEGQNVTLSCEQNLNHDAMYWYRQDPGQGLRLIYYSQIVNDFQKGDIAEGYSVSREKKESFPLTVTSAQKNPTAFYLCASSRSSVNTEAFFGQGTRLTVV.

The chain recombines TRBV4-1 with TRBJ1-1; weak D call: TRBD1 (6 bases). The CDR3 is 15 amino acids. Deletions cut 2 bases from V and 2 bases from J, with 12 bases between. Germline V gene data show CDR1 as MGHRA and CDR2 as YSYEKL. The DNA for the CDR3 is TGCGCCAGCAGCCAACAAGACAGGCTTAACACTGAAGCTTTCTTT. This gives the protein CASSQQDRLNTEAFF.

V and J are TRBV25-1 and TRBJ2-7, with 8 bases matching TRBD1. CDR1 is MGHDK and CDR2 is SYGVNS in the germline V gene. V shed 6 bases and J 3 bases; nucleotides not matched to a gene: 19. CDR3 size: 18 residues. CDR3 DNA: TGTGCCAGCAGCTCATCTAAAGGTCGGGACAGGACGGTCTACGAGCAGTACTTC. It codes for CASSSSKGRDRTVYEQYF.

The CDR3 nucleotides read TGTGCCAGCAGCCAAGATCTACGGACTAGCGGAGCCACCGGGGAGCTGTTTTTT. Translating gives CASSQDLRTSGATGELFF. This rearrangement joins TRBV4-2 to TRBJ2-2; 10 bases are shared with TRBD2. The V segment lost 0 bases and the J segment 4 bases; nucleotides outside the gene matches: 8. This CDR3 has 18 residues. Germline loops: CDR1 LGHNA, CDR2 YNFKEQ.

The chain recombines TRBV18 with TRBJ2-3, with 9 bases aligning to TRBD1. V shed 3 bases, J shed 5 bases, and the junction held 9 bases outside the gene matches. This CDR3 comprises 16 residues. Germline V lookup: CDR1 KGHSH, CDR2 LQKENI. The CDR3 DNA reads as TGTGCCAGCTCACCGTCCTGGGACAGGGCAAAAGATACGCAGTATTTT. Translating gives CASSPSWDRAKDTQYF. The whole variable domain, filled in from reference TRBV18 and TRBJ2-3, reads NAGVMQNPRHLVRRRGQEARLRCSPMKGHSHVYWYRQLPEEGLKFMVYLQKENIIDESGMPKERFSAEFPKEGPSILRIQQVVRGDSAAYFCASSPSWDRAKDTQYFGPGTRLTVL.

V and J are TRBV4-2 and TRBJ1-2, with 7 bases fitting TRBD1. The CDR3 is 18 residues long. Germline-derived CDR1 and CDR2 are LGHNA and YNFKEQ. With 0 bases clipped from V and 2 bases from J, the junction kept 12 bases outside the gene matches. CDR3 in DNA: TGTGCCAGCAGCCAAGAGAGGGACAGTCAGACACCAAACTATGGCTACACCTTC. Translation: CASSQERDSQTPNYGYTF.

The chain employs TRBV30 and TRBJ2-7; weak D call: TRBD1 (6 bases). V dropped 3 bases and J dropped 0 bases, with 18 bases sitting between them. CDR3 size: 16 residues. CDR1 and CDR2 from the germline V gene are GTSNPN and SVGIG (reference sequence). CDR3 residues: CAWRPIYGRGSYEQYF. The CDR3 DNA follows: TGTGCCTGGAGGCCCATATATGGCAGGGGCTCCTACGAGCAGTACTTC. Together with reference TRBV30 and TRBJ2-7, the CDR3 gives the full variable domain: SQTIHQWPATLVQPVGSPLSLECTVEGTSNPNLYWYRQAAGRGLQLLFYSVGIGQISSEVPQNLSASRPQDRQFILSSKKLLLSDSGFYLCAWRPIYGRGSYEQYFGPGTRLTVT.

This chain's CDR3 is CASRQDRGNEKLFF. In DNA form, the CDR3 reads TGTGCCAGCAGACAGGACAGGGGGAATGAAAAACTGTTTTTT. The genes are TRBV7-9 and TRBJ1-4; TRBD1 matches at 10 bases. Germline V lookup: CDR1 SEHNR, CDR2 FQNEAQ (reference sequence). V dropped 6 bases and J dropped 5; count of bases not matched to a gene: 3. The CDR3 spans 14 residues.

The chain links TRBV5-1 to TRBJ2-3; possible D gene TRBD2, 5 bases. V dropped 4 bases and J dropped 2 bases, with 8 bases sitting between them. This CDR3 has 13 amino acids. The germline V gene has CDR1 SGHRS and CDR2 YFSETQ. The CDR3 DNA follows: TGCGCCAGCAGCCGGACTTACACAGATACGCAGTATTTT. Its translation: CASSRTYTDTQYF.